This T cell receptor (beta chain) was recorded in a study of blood T cell repertoires in COVID-19. Study in general: COVID-19 samples, acute and convalescent, were from the United States, Italy and Spain. T cells, B-cell-depleted T cells, or PBMCs supplied cDNA or gDNA.

Methods used by the authors: How many nucleated cells were present was estimated from reference gene primer amplification. Produced via immunoSEQ multiplex PCR; TCRdb's table is partial and in-frame only. V and J calls and clone size follow that table, whereas D and trimming were derived from the DNA. The data contain about 120,000 clones, about 70% of them singletons. Specimen: peripheral blood. This receptor was identified in a man between 60 and 70 years old with acute or convalescent COVID-19.

The CDR3 DNA is TGTGCCAGCAGTCGGACAGGCGGCTATGGCTACACCTTC. Its protein product is CASSRTGGYGYTF. This chain joins TRBV12-3 or TRBV12-4 and TRBJ1-2; 7 nucleotides line up with TRBD1. Germline trimming cut 5 bases from V and 4 bases from J; bases unmatched to any gene: 4. The length of the CDR3 is 13 residues.